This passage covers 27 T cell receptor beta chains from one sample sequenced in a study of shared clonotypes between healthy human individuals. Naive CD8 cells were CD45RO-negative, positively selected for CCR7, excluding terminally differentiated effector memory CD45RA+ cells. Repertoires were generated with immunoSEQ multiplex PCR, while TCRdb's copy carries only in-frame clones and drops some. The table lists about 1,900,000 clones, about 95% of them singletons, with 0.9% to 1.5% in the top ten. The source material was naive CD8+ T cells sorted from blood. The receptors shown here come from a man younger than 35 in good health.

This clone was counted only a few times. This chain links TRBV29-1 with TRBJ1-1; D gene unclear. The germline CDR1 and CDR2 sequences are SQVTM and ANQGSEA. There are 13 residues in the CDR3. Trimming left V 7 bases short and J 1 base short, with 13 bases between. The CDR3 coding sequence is TGCAGCGGCCAGGACCAGAGGAACACTGAAGCTTTCTTT. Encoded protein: CSGQDQRNTEAFF.

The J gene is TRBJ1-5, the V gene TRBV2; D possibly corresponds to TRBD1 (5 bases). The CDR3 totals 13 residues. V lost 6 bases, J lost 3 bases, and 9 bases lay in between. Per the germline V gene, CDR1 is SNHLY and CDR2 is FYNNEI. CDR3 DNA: TGTGCCAGCAGCAGGGCAGTCAATCAGCCCCAGCATTTT. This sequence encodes CASSRAVNQPQHF. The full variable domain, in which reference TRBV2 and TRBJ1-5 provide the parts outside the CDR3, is EPEVTQTPSHQVTQMGQEVILRCVPISNHLYFYWYRQILGQKVEFLVSFYNNEISEKSEIFDDQFSVERPDGSNFTLKIRSTKLEDSAMYFCASSRAVNQPQHFGDGTRLSIL.

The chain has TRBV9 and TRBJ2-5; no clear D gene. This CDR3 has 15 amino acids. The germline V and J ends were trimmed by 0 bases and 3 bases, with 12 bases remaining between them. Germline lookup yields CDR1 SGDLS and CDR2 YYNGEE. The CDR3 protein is CASSVATRVEETQYF. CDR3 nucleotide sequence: TGTGCCAGCAGCGTAGCTACAAGGGTAGAAGAGACCCAGTACTTC.

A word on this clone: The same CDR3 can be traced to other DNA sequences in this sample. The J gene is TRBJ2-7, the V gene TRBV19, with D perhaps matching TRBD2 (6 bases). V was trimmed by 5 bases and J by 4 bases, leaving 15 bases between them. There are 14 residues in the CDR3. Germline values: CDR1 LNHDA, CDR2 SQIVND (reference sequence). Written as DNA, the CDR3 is TGTGCCAGTAGTTTGGGCCCGGGGACTTACGAGCAGTACTTC. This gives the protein CASSLGPGTYEQYF.

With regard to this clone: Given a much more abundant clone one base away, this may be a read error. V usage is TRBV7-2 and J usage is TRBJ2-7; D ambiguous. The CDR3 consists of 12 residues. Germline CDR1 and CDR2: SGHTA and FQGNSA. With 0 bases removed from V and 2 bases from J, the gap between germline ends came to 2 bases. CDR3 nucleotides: TGTGCCAGCAGCTTAGCTGCCTACGAGCAGTACTTC. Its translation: CASSLAAYEQYF.

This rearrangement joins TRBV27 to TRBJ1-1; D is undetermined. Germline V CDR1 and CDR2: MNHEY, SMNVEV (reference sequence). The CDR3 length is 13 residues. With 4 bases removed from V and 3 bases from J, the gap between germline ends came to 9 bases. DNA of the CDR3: TGTGCCAGCAGTTACGTCCGGGACACTGAAGCTTTCTTT. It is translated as CASSYVRDTEAFF.

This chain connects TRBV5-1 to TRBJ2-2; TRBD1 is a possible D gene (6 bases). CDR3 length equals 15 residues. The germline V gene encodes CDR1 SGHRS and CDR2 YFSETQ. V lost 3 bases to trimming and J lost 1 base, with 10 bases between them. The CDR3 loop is CASSWDTWNTGELFF. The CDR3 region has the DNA TGCGCCAGCAGCTGGGACACTTGGAACACCGGGGAGCTGTTTTTT.

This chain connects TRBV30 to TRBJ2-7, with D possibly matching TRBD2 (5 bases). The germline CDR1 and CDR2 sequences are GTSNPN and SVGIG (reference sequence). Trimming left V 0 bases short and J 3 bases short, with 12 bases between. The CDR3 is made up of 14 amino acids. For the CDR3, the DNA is TGTGCCTGGAGTGTACTAGAAGTCGACTACGAGCAGTACTTC. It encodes CAWSVLEVDYEQYF.

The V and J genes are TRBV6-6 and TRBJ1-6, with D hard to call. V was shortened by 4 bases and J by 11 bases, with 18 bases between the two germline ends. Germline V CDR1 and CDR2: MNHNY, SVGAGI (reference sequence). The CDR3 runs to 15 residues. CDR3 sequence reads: CASSSRGRPQAPLHF. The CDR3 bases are TGTGCCAGCAGTTCCCGAGGACGGCCTCAGGCACCCCTCCACTTT.

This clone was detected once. The DNA of the CDR3 is TGTGCCAGCAGCTTGGGCCCTTGGGAGACCCAGTACTTC. This sequence encodes CASSLGPWETQYF. The rearrangement links TRBV7-9 to TRBJ2-5; no definite D call. V was cut by 3 bases and J by 5 bases, with 10 bases left in between. Germline V gene data show CDR1 as SEHNR and CDR2 as FQNEAQ (reference sequence). The length of the CDR3 is 13 residues.

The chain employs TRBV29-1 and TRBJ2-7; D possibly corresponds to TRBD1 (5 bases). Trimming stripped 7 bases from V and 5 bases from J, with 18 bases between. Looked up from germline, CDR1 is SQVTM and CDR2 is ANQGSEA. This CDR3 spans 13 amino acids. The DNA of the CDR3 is TGCAGCGCGATGGACAAACACCCCAACGAGCAGTACTTC. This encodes CSAMDKHPNEQYF.

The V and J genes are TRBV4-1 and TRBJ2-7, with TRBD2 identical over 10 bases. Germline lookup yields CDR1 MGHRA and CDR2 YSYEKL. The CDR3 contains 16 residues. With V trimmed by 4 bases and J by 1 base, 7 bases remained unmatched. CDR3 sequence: CASSPTPSGSSYEQYF. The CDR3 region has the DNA TGCGCCAGCAGCCCCACCCCTAGCGGGAGTTCCTACGAGCAGTACTTC.

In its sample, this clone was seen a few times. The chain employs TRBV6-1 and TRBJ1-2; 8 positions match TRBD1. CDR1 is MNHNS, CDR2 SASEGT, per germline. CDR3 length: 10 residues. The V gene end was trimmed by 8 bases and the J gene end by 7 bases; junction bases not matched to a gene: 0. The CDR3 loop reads CASDRGGYTF. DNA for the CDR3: TGTGCCAGCGACAGGGGTGGCTACACCTTC.

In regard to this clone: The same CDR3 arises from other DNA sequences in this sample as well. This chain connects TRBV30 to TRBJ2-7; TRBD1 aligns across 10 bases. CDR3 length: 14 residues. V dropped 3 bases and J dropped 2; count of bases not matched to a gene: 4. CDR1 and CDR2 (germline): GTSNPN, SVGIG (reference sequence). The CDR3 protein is CAWSVGTGAYEQYF. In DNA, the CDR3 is TGTGCCTGGAGCGTCGGGACAGGGGCCTACGAGCAGTACTTC.

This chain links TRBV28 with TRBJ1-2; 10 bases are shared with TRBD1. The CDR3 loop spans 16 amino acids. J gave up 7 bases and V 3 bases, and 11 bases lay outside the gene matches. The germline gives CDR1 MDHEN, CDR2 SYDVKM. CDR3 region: CASSLLGGQGKSGYTF. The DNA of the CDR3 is TGTGCCAGCAGTTTGTTGGGGGGACAGGGGAAGAGTGGCTACACCTTC.

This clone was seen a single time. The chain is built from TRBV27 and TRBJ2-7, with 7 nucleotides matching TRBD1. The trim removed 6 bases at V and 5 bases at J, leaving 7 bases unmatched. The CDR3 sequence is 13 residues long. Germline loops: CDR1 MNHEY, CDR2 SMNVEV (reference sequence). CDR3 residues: CASSPYRGHEQYF. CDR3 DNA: TGTGCCAGCAGCCCTTACAGGGGTCACGAGCAGTACTTC.

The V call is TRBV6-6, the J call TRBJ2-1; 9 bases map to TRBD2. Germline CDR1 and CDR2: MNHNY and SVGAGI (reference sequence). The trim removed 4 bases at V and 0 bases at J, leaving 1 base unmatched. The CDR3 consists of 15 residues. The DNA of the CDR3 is TGTGCCAGCAGTTTTAGCGGGAGCTCCTACAATGAGCAGTTCTTC. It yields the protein CASSFSGSSYNEQFF.

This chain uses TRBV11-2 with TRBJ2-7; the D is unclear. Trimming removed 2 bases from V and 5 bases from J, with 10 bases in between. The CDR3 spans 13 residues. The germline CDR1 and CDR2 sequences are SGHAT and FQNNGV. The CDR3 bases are TGTGCCAGCAGCTTACCCAACGTAGACGAGCAGTACTTC. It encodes CASSLPNVDEQYF. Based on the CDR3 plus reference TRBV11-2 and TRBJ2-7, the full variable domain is EAGVAQSPRYKIIEKRQSVAFWCNPISGHATLYWYQQILGQGPKLLIQFQNNGVVDDSQLPKDRFSAERLKGVDSTLKIQPAKLEDSAVYLCASSLPNVDEQYFGPGTRLTVT.

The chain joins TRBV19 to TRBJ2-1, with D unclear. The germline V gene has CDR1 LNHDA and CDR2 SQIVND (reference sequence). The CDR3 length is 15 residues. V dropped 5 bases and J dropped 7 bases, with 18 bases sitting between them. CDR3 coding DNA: TGTGCCAGTAGTCTAACGGGCTACCAGTCGAATGAGCAGTTCTTC. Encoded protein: CASSLTGYQSNEQFF.

CDR3 in DNA: TGCGCCAGCAGCCAGGCGGATTATGCATGGACCCAGTACTTC. Translating it yields CASSQADYAWTQYF. V is TRBV5-1 and J is TRBJ2-5; D not resolved. The CDR3 spans 14 residues. The V end lost 4 bases, the J end lost 7 bases, and 17 bases lay between the germline ends. Germline CDR1 and CDR2: SGHRS and YFSETQ.

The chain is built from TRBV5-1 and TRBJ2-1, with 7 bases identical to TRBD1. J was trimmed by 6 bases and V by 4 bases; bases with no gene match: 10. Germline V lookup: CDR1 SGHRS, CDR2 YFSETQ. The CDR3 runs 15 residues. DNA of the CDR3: TGCGCCAGCAGCGCCGACCCAGGGGGTAGCAATGAGCAGTTCTTC. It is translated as CASSADPGGSNEQFF.

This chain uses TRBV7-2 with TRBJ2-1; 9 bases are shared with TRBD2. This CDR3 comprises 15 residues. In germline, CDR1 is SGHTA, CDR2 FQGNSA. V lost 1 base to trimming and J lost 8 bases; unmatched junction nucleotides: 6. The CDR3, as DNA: TGTGCCAGCAGCTTAGATGCGGGGGGGTACTATGAGCAGTTCTTC. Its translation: CASSLDAGGYYEQFF.

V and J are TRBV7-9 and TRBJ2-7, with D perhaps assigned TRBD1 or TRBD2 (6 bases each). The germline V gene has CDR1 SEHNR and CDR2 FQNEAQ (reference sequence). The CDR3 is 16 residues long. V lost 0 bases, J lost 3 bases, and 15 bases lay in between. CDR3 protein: CASSLAQGTLGYEQYF. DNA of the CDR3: TGTGCCAGCAGCTTAGCCCAGGGGACTTTGGGCTACGAGCAGTACTTC.

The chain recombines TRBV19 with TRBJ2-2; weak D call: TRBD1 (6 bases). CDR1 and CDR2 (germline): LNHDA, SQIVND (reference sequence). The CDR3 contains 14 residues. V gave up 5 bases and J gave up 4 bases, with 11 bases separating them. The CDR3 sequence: CASSPLGGTGELFF. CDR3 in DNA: TGTGCCAGTAGTCCCCTAGGGGGCACCGGGGAGCTGTTTTTT.

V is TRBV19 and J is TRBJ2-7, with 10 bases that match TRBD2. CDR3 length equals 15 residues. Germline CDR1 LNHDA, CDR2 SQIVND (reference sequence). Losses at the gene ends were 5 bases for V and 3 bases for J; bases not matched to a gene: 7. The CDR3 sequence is CASSDRTSGVYEQYF. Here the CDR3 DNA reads TGTGCCAGTAGTGATAGGACTAGCGGAGTCTACGAGCAGTACTTC. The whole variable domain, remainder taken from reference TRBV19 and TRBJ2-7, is DGGITQSPKYLFRKEGQNVTLSCEQNLNHDAMYWYRQDPGQGLRLIYYSQIVNDFQKGDIAEGYSVSREKKESFPLTVTSAQKNPTAFYLCASSDRTSGVYEQYFGPGTRLTVT.

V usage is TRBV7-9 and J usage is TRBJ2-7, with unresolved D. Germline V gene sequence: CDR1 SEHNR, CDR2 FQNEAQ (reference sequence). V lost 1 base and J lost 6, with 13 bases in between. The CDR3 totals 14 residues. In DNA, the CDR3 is TGTGCCAGCAGCTTAGGTCCGTGGTCTCGCGAGCAGTACTTC. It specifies CASSLGPWSREQYF.

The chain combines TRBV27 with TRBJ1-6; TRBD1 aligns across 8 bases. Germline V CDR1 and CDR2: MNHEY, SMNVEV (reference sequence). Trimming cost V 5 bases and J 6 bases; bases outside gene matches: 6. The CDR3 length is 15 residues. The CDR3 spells CASSPGQGFNSPLHF. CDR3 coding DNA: TGTGCCAGCAGTCCCGGACAGGGCTTTAATTCACCCCTCCACTTT.